This T cell receptor beta chain was retrieved from a study of T-cell memory formation after mild COVID-19. Study information: Largely, TCR clusters stayed within a single donor.

TCRdb independently ran MiXCR on the 5' RACE reads; one entry per CDR3 protein. The data hold about 90,000 distinct CDR3 sequences, with roughly an eighth observed a single time. For this clonotype: What it binds is not known.

Germline assignment: CDR1 SGHVS and CDR2 FNYEAQ. V was pared by 3 bases and J by 4 bases, with 6 bases of the junction left unmatched. CDR3 size: 15 residues. General observations from the study: Contracting clones localized mainly to CM and EM when CD4+ and mainly to EMRA when CD8+. Day 15 to 85 contracting clones showed balanced CD4/CD8; day 15 to 37 expanders favored CD4+. The pre-infection memory compartment contained some responding clones, suggesting cross-reactive memory joined.

Source material: PBMCs or a T cell subset sorted from them (not recorded which). The sequence was obtained from an adult woman who had mild COVID-19 (a few samples of this study predate the infection). Cell type and time point are not known. The chain is built from TRBV7-6 and TRBJ2-3; 8 bases line up with TRBD1. The CDR3 DNA reads as TGTGCCAGCAGCTTGAGCAGGGGGCAGGCAGATACGCAGTATTTT. This translates into CASSLSRGQADTQYF.